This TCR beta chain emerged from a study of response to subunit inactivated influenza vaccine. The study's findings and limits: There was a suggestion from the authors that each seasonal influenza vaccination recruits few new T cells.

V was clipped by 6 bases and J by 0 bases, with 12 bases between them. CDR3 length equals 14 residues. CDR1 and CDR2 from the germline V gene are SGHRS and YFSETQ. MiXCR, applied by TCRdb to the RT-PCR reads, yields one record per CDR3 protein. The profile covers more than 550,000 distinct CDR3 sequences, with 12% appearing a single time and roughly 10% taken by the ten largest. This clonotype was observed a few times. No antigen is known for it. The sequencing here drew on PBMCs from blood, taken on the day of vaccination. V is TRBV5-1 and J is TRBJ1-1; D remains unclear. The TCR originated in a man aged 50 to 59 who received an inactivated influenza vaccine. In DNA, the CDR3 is TGCGCCAGCACGCCGGGATCGGTGAACACTGAAGCTTTCTTT. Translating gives CASTPGSVNTEAFF. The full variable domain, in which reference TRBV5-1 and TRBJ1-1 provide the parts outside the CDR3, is KAGVTQTPRYLIKTRGQQVTLSCSPISGHRSVSWYQQTPGQGLQFLFEYFSETQRNKGNFPGRFSGRQFSNSRSEMNVSTLELGDSALYLCASTPGSVNTEAFFGQGTRLTVV.